This TCR beta chain was sequenced for a study of graft-versus-host responses after intestinal transplantation. This CDR3 contains 15 residues. CDR1 is SGHDT and CDR2 is YYEEEE in the germline V gene. The junction had 1 base not matched to a gene; V was cut back by 1 base and J by 1 base. The table lists this clone with a count of one. Its specificity is not known. The table came from immunoSEQ multiplex PCR; TCRdb's copy has only in-frame clones and leaves some out. The profile shows 85,000 to 100,000 clones, 85% to 95% of them singletons. Points from the study as a whole: Some GvH clones were seen earlier in gut or blood, suggesting intestinal origin.

The clonotype was recovered from a human donor who was the organ donor for an intestinal transplant. The sequencing here drew on unstimulated CD8+ T cells sorted from spleen or lymph node cells, taken before transplant. V and J are TRBV5-6 and TRBJ2-5; 10 nucleotides align to TRBD2. Here the CDR3 DNA reads TGTGCCAGCAGCTTGTCTAGCGGGGGCCAAGAGACCCAGTACTTC. It is translated as CASSLSSGGQETQYF.